This T cell receptor beta chain comes out of a study of identical twins. Study findings and constraints: Insertion counts were lower in abundant cord blood beta clonotypes, a trend that memory repertoires did not show. Not following the same donors, the study drew its conclusions from cross-sectional statistical analysis.

CDR3 size: 15 residues. The ends lost 5 bases at V and 9 bases at J; junction bases unmatched: 11. Germline CDR1 SGHVS, CDR2 FQNEAQ. TCRdb independently ran MiXCR on the 5' RACE reads; one entry per CDR3 protein. The table lists around 1.7 million distinct CDR3 sequences, about 30% of them singletons, with about 0.27% in the top ten. Turning to this clonotype: Its specificity is not known.

Sequencing input: cord blood. The clonotype originates from a newborn girl in good health. This sequence joins TRBV7-8 and TRBJ2-1, with 9 bases matching TRBD2. CDR3 region: CASSTTSGRGSEQFF. DNA for the CDR3: TGTGCCAGCAGCACGACTAGCGGTAGGGGAAGTGAGCAGTTCTTC.